The rows below give T cell receptor beta chains drawn from one sample of a study of blood T cell repertoires in COVID-19. TCRdb keeps only in-frame clones here, not all; method: immunoSEQ multiplex PCR. Of about 200,000 clones in the sample, more than 70% were seen once. Sequencing input: peripheral blood. These receptors all stem from a man between 18 and 29 years old with active or convalescent COVID-19. The CDR3 runs from the conserved cysteine through the conserved F or W. The order of the fields is CDR3 protein, CDR3 DNA, D gene, clone size, V gene, J gene. D genes are given only for firm matches. Where a row states a size, it is once, few, many or the class of an expanded clone; other rows omit it.

CDR3: CASSSVTGTAESAQYF; DNA: TGTGCCAGCAGCTCAGTAACCGGGACAGCCGAGTCGGCCCAGTACTTC; D: TRBD1; size: .; V: TRBV7-2; J: TRBJ2-5
CDR3: CASSQFSDRGEQFF; DNA: TGTGCCAGCAGCCAATTCTCAGACCGAGGTGAGCAGTTCTTC; D: .; size: .; V: TRBV3-1/TRBV3-2; J: TRBJ2-1
CDR3: CAWSQDSRREAFF; DNA: TGTGCCTGGAGCCAAGACAGCCGACGGGAAGCTTTCTTT; D: .; size: .; V: TRBV30; J: TRBJ1-1
CDR3: CASSPYRGTDTQYF; DNA: TGTGCCAGCAGCCCGTACAGGGGAACAGATACGCAGTATTTT; D: TRBD1; size: .; V: TRBV3-1/TRBV3-2; J: TRBJ2-3
CDR3: CASSLAGASNNSPLHF; DNA: TGTGCCAGCAGCTTAGCGGGGGCGTCAAATAATTCACCCCTCCACTTT; D: .; size: .; V: TRBV7-2; J: TRBJ1-6
CDR3: CSVEDQGYGYTF; DNA: TGCAGCGTTGAAGATCAGGGTTACGGCTACACCTTC; D: .; size: .; V: TRBV29-1; J: TRBJ1-2
CDR3: CASSDRYGKLFF; DNA: TGTGCCAGTAGTGACAGATATGGAAAACTGTTTTTT; D: .; size: .; V: TRBV19; J: TRBJ1-4
CDR3: CASRSSGNTIYF; DNA: TGTGCCAGCAGGAGCTCTGGAAACACCATATATTTT; D: .; size: .; V: TRBV6-5; J: TRBJ1-3
CDR3: CASSRGQGISGYTF; DNA: TGTGCCAGCAGCCGGGGACAGGGGATCTCTGGCTACACCTTC; D: TRBD1; size: .; V: TRBV3-1/TRBV3-2; J: TRBJ1-2
CDR3: CASSVRRFETQYF; DNA: TGTGCCAGCAGTGTTCGGAGATTTGAGACCCAGTACTTC; D: .; size: .; V: TRBV2; J: TRBJ2-5
CDR3: CASSIQANTEAFF; DNA: TGTGCCAGTAGTATTCAAGCGAACACTGAAGCTTTCTTT; D: .; size: .; V: TRBV19; J: TRBJ1-1
CDR3: CASSPLRTENIQYF; DNA: TGTGCCAGCTCACCCCTCCGGACAGAAAACATTCAGTACTTC; D: .; size: .; V: TRBV18; J: TRBJ2-4
CDR3: CASSPILDRENEQFF; DNA: TGTGCCAGCAGCCCCATCTTAGACAGGGAAAATGAGCAGTTCTTC; D: TRBD1; size: .; V: TRBV7-8; J: TRBJ2-1
CDR3: CASSKAQLGYTF; DNA: TGTGCCAGCAGCAAAGCACAGCTTGGCTACACCTTC; D: .; size: .; V: TRBV21-1; J: TRBJ1-2
CDR3: CASSLQGRGTEAFF; DNA: TGTGCCAGCAGCTTACAGGGGAGGGGGACTGAAGCTTTCTTT; D: .; size: .; V: TRBV7-9; J: TRBJ1-1
CDR3: CASSETGEDTEAFF; DNA: TGCGCCAGCAGTGAGACAGGGGAGGACACTGAAGCTTTCTTT; D: TRBD1; size: .; V: TRBV10-2; J: TRBJ1-1
CDR3: CASSPQVYYGYTF; DNA: TGTGCCAGTAGTCCCCAGGTCTACTATGGCTACACCTTC; D: .; size: .; V: TRBV19; J: TRBJ1-2
CDR3: CASSQVLAGNPEQFF; DNA: TGTGCCAGCAGCCAAGTACTAGCGGGAAACCCTGAGCAGTTCTTC; D: TRBD2; size: .; V: TRBV4-2; J: TRBJ2-1
CDR3: CASSSTGDTEAFF; DNA: TGTGCCAGTAGTAGTACAGGGGATACTGAAGCTTTCTTT; D: TRBD1; size: .; V: TRBV19; J: TRBJ1-1
CDR3: CASTENQAATHGYTF; DNA: TGTGCCAGCACCGAAAATCAGGCAGCAACCCATGGCTACACCTTC; D: .; size: .; V: TRBV2; J: TRBJ1-2
CDR3: CASSPRQDLQSDTQYF; DNA: TGTGCCAGCTCACCTAGACAGGACCTTCAATCTGATACGCAGTATTTT; D: .; size: .; V: TRBV18; J: TRBJ2-3
CDR3: CASRLRGWDNEQFF; DNA: TGCGCCAGCAGGTTAAGGGGGTGGGACAATGAGCAGTTCTTC; D: .; size: .; V: TRBV5-1; J: TRBJ2-1
CDR3: CATGRGGANQPQHF; DNA: TGTGCCACCGGCCGAGGGGGGGCAAATCAGCCCCAGCATTTT; D: .; size: .; V: TRBV24-1; J: TRBJ1-5
CDR3: CASSTGQGGNQPQHF; DNA: TGTGCCAGTAGTACGGGACAGGGGGGTAATCAGCCCCAGCATTTT; D: TRBD1; size: few; V: TRBV19; J: TRBJ1-5
CDR3: CASSYRNTGELFF; DNA: TGTGCCAGCAGTTACAGGAACACCGGGGAGCTGTTTTTT; D: .; size: .; V: TRBV27; J: TRBJ2-2
CDR3: CASSFSTREQYF; DNA: TGTGCCAGCAGTTTCTCTACCCGCGAGCAGTACTTC; D: .; size: .; V: TRBV12-3/TRBV12-4; J: TRBJ2-7
CDR3: CASSHGTTFAQETQYF; DNA: TGTGCCAGTAGTCACGGGACAACATTTGCCCAAGAGACCCAGTACTTC; D: .; size: .; V: TRBV19; J: TRBJ2-5
CDR3: CASSPRDQLYGYTF; DNA: TGTGCCAGCAGCCCCCGGGATCAGCTTTATGGCTACACCTTC; D: .; size: .; V: TRBV5-5; J: TRBJ1-2
CDR3: CASKRGTGGDGYTF; DNA: TGTGCCAGCAAACGAGGGACAGGGGGTGATGGCTACACCTTC; D: TRBD1; size: .; V: TRBV25-1; J: TRBJ1-2
CDR3: CASSLVGVGDSPLHF; DNA: TGTGCCAGCAGCTTAGTAGGGGTAGGTGATTCACCCCTCCACTTT; D: .; size: .; V: TRBV7-2; J: TRBJ1-6
CDR3: CASSLAGIGELFF; DNA: TGCGCCAGCAGCTTGGCTGGCATCGGGGAGCTGTTTTTT; D: .; size: .; V: TRBV5-1; J: TRBJ2-2
CDR3: CASSTNSGANVLTF; DNA: TGTGCCAGCAGTACAAACTCTGGGGCCAACGTCCTGACTTTC; D: .; size: .; V: TRBV6-2/TRBV6-3; J: TRBJ2-6
CDR3: CASSHGTSGGKGRETQYF; DNA: TGTGCCAGCAGCCACGGGACTAGCGGGGGGAAAGGCCGAGAGACCCAGTACTTC; D: TRBD2; size: .; V: TRBV5-5; J: TRBJ2-5
CDR3: CASSPSSGGYTEAFF; DNA: TGTGCCAGCTCACCATCTTCAGGGGGCTACACTGAAGCTTTCTTT; D: TRBD1; size: once; V: TRBV18; J: TRBJ1-1
CDR3: CASRGRDSNQPQHF; DNA: TGTGCCAGTAGGGGCAGGGATAGCAATCAGCCCCAGCATTTT; D: .; size: .; V: TRBV19; J: TRBJ1-5
CDR3: CASSLRLGPYEQYF; DNA: TGTGCCAGCAGCCTCAGACTAGGGCCCTACGAGCAGTACTTC; D: .; size: .; V: TRBV14; J: TRBJ2-7
CDR3: CASSLNTGTDTQYF; DNA: TGTGCCAGCAGCTTAAATACGGGGACAGATACGCAGTATTTT; D: .; size: .; V: TRBV7-2; J: TRBJ2-3
CDR3: CASSLGYRAGELFF; DNA: TGTGCCAGCAGCTTAGGGTACCGCGCCGGGGAGCTGTTTTTT; D: .; size: .; V: TRBV11-2; J: TRBJ2-2
CDR3: CASNRTGDEKLFF; DNA: TGTGCCAGCAACCGGACAGGGGATGAAAAACTGTTTTTT; D: TRBD1; size: .; V: TRBV6-4; J: TRBJ1-4
CDR3: CASSLGRLSGVNYEQYF; DNA: TGTGCCAGCAGCCTAGGACGCCTTAGCGGGGTGAACTACGAGCAGTACTTC; D: TRBD2; size: .; V: TRBV7-8; J: TRBJ2-7
CDR3: CAILTGVGYTF; DNA: TGTGCCATCCTGACAGGCGTGGGCTACACCTTC; D: .; size: .; V: TRBV19; J: TRBJ1-2
CDR3: CASGEGQAVPATFF; DNA: TGCGCCAGCGGAGAGGGACAGGCAGTCCCGGCTACTTTCTTT; D: TRBD1; size: .; V: TRBV5-1; J: TRBJ1-1
CDR3: CASSLTVNEQFF; DNA: TGTGCCAGCAGTTTAACGGTCAATGAGCAGTTCTTC; D: .; size: .; V: TRBV12-3/TRBV12-4; J: TRBJ2-1
CDR3: CASSRTGNRNTEAFF; DNA: TGTGCCAGCAGCCGGACAGGGAATAGAAACACTGAAGCTTTCTTT; D: TRBD1; size: .; V: TRBV3-1/TRBV3-2; J: TRBJ1-1
CDR3: CASTTGGPGNNEQFF; DNA: TGTGCCAGCACCACCGGGGGGCCGGGGAACAATGAGCAGTTCTTC; D: .; size: .; V: TRBV27; J: TRBJ2-1
CDR3: CASSLIGGRDNEQFF; DNA: TGTGCCAGCAGCTTAATAGGCGGGAGAGACAATGAGCAGTTCTTC; D: TRBD2; size: .; V: TRBV11-2; J: TRBJ2-1
CDR3: CASSVVGGSTGELFF; DNA: TGTGCCAGCAGCGTAGTGGGGGGGTCCACCGGGGAGCTGTTTTTT; D: TRBD2; size: .; V: TRBV9; J: TRBJ2-2